The clone carrying this T cell receptor (beta chain) has a handful of counts. Antigen unknown. Libraries were made from TCR beta cDNA, and they carried unique molecular identifiers. From around 0.96 to 9.9 million T cells, 550,000 or so cDNA molecules were obtained. In TCRdb, the PCR reads were re-called with MiXCR into one record per CDR3 protein. The sample contains 500,000 to 600,000 distinct CDR3 sequences, around 40% of which appear only once. The record originates from a study of post-analysis software for immune sequencing data. Study-wide findings and caveats: Five or six TRBV segments, TRBV5-6, TRBV5-1 and TRBV20-1 among them, were found more frequent in patients than controls. Among multiple sclerosis patients, normalized Chao1 diversity was significantly below that of controls.

Germline CDR1 and CDR2: MGHRA and YSYEKL. The CDR3 is 20 amino acids. Losses at the gene ends were 4 bases for V and 0 bases for J; bases not matched to a gene: 12. The receptor comes from a girl aged 10-17 years with multiple sclerosis. The chain couples TRBV4-1 to TRBJ1-6, with 10 bases matching TRBD1. The source material was blood. The CDR3 DNA is TGCGCCAGCAGCCTTGGAAGGACAGGGGGTTTGAGCTCCTATAATTCACCCCTCCACTTT. Amino acids: CASSLGRTGGLSSYNSPLHF.